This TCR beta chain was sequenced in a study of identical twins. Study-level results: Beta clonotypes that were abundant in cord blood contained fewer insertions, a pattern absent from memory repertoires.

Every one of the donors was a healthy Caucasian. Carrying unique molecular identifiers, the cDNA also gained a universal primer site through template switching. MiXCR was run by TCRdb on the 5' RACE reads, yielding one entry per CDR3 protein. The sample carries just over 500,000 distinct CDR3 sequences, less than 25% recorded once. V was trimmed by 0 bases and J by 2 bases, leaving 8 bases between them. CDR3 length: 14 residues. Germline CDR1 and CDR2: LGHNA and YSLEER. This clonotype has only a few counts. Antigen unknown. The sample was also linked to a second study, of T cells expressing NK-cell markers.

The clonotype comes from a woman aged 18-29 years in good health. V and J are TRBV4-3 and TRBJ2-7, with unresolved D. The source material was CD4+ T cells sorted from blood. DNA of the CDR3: TGCGCCAGCAGCCAAGATTACTCAACCTACGAGCAGTACTTC. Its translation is CASSQDYSTYEQYF.